This is a list of T cell receptor beta chains from one sample in a study of OX40 agonist ivuxolimab in advanced cancers. Data came from immunoSEQ multiplex PCR; TCRdb stores just in-frame clones and leaves some out. The sample has some 74,000 clones; over 75% are singletons. The material sequenced was CD4+ or CD8+ T cells sorted from blood, taken in a trial of the OX40 agonist ivuxolimab. All receptors derive from an adult with an advanced solid tumor such as melanoma, head and neck, liver or kidney cancer. Each CDR3 is given with its conserved first and last residue. Each record gives: J gene, CDR3 length, clone size, V gene, CDR3 protein. Size tells how often a clone was seen (once, few, many) or the class of an expanded clone, and some rows leave it out.

J gene: TRBJ2-1
CDR3 length: 12
clone size: .
V gene: TRBV7-2
CDR3 protein: CASSTYGGEQFF

J gene: TRBJ2-4
CDR3 length: 16
clone size: .
V gene: TRBV11-2
CDR3 protein: CASSLPGGYAKNIQYF

J gene: TRBJ2-7
CDR3 length: 15
clone size: .
V gene: TRBV19
CDR3 protein: CASSIVRGAAYEQYF

J gene: TRBJ2-1
CDR3 length: 16
clone size: .
V gene: TRBV4-1
CDR3 protein: CASSQETSGRPSGQFF

J gene: TRBJ2-7
CDR3 length: 14
clone size: .
V gene: TRBV6-5
CDR3 protein: CASITGTGFYEQYF

J gene: TRBJ1-5
CDR3 length: 16
clone size: few
V gene: TRBV18
CDR3 protein: CASSPQGQGNNQPQHF

J gene: TRBJ2-3
CDR3 length: 13
clone size: few
V gene: TRBV5-8
CDR3 protein: CASSRFPTDTQYF

J gene: TRBJ2-5
CDR3 length: 15
clone size: once
V gene: TRBV2
CDR3 protein: CASSSTDRSGETQYF

J gene: TRBJ1-5
CDR3 length: 14
clone size: .
V gene: TRBV6-5
CDR3 protein: CASSYGRKGQPQHF

J gene: TRBJ1-2
CDR3 length: 13
clone size: .
V gene: TRBV15
CDR3 protein: CATSEDGFYGYTF

J gene: TRBJ2-7
CDR3 length: 15
clone size: few
V gene: TRBV28
CDR3 protein: CASSSARDRGYEQYF

J gene: TRBJ1-1
CDR3 length: 13
clone size: .
V gene: TRBV6-6
CDR3 protein: CATSVGLNTEAFF

J gene: TRBJ2-1
CDR3 length: 13
clone size: .
V gene: TRBV5-1
CDR3 protein: CASSLSGGKRQFF

J gene: TRBJ2-3
CDR3 length: 15
clone size: .
V gene: TRBV6-4
CDR3 protein: CASSDKPGDTDTQYF

J gene: TRBJ2-7
CDR3 length: 17
clone size: .
V gene: TRBV5-8
CDR3 protein: CASSFPVTSGLLYEQYF

J gene: TRBJ1-1
CDR3 length: 15
clone size: .
V gene: TRBV14
CDR3 protein: CASSQETGAVSEAFF

J gene: TRBJ2-2
CDR3 length: 14
clone size: .
V gene: TRBV11-3
CDR3 protein: CASSPVGFTGELFF

J gene: TRBJ1-2
CDR3 length: 12
clone size: .
V gene: TRBV7-9
CDR3 protein: CASSPGQEIYTF

J gene: TRBJ2-7
CDR3 length: 14
clone size: .
V gene: TRBV6-5
CDR3 protein: CASSYSPRWSEQYF

J gene: TRBJ2-2
CDR3 length: 13
clone size: .
V gene: TRBV6-1
CDR3 protein: CASRSGGSGELFF

J gene: TRBJ2-1
CDR3 length: 17
clone size: .
V gene: TRBV7-3
CDR3 protein: CASSLGTGTGRPTGQFF

J gene: TRBJ1-1
CDR3 length: 14
clone size: .
V gene: TRBV5-4
CDR3 protein: CASSLEEGHTEAFF

J gene: TRBJ1-3
CDR3 length: 14
clone size: .
V gene: TRBV5-1
CDR3 protein: CASSIRGDGNTIYF

J gene: TRBJ2-7
CDR3 length: 14
clone size: .
V gene: TRBV18
CDR3 protein: CASSPREGNYEQYF

J gene: TRBJ1-3
CDR3 length: 18
clone size: few
V gene: TRBV28
CDR3 protein: CASSLGRAGQRKLYTIYF

J gene: TRBJ1-5
CDR3 length: 15
clone size: .
V gene: TRBV18
CDR3 protein: CASSLTGTADQPQHF

J gene: TRBJ1-4
CDR3 length: 16
clone size: once
V gene: TRBV5-6
CDR3 protein: CASSATGGAGSEKLFF

J gene: TRBJ1-1
CDR3 length: 15
clone size: .
V gene: TRBV28
CDR3 protein: CASSLTAGFNTEAFF

J gene: TRBJ2-1
CDR3 length: 18
clone size: .
V gene: TRBV9
CDR3 protein: CASSVGPSHKSSYNEQFF

J gene: TRBJ2-6
CDR3 length: 16
clone size: .
V gene: TRBV7-6
CDR3 protein: CASSRGGFSGANVLTF

J gene: TRBJ2-1
CDR3 length: 18
clone size: .
V gene: TRBV18
CDR3 protein: CASSPLRKARSSYNEQFF

J gene: TRBJ2-1
CDR3 length: 15
clone size: once
V gene: TRBV9
CDR3 protein: CASSVGDYIAGEQFF

J gene: TRBJ1-4
CDR3 length: 16
clone size: .
V gene: TRBV7-8
CDR3 protein: CASSVYGTLGVGKLFF

J gene: TRBJ1-1
CDR3 length: 13
clone size: .
V gene: TRBV30
CDR3 protein: CAWSVRQQDEAFF

J gene: TRBJ2-1
CDR3 length: 13
clone size: .
V gene: TRBV27
CDR3 protein: CASSPSHRTGGFF

J gene: TRBJ2-7
CDR3 length: 14
clone size: .
V gene: TRBV4-1
CDR3 protein: CASSQEGQLYEQYF

J gene: TRBJ1-1
CDR3 length: 15
clone size: .
V gene: TRBV6-5
CDR3 protein: CASSYGGQGTPEAFF

J gene: TRBJ2-1
CDR3 length: 16
clone size: .
V gene: TRBV7-6
CDR3 protein: CASSFGGLAGSNEQFF

J gene: TRBJ2-7
CDR3 length: 16
clone size: .
V gene: TRBV4-2
CDR3 protein: CASSQEPPGQGYEQYF

J gene: TRBJ1-1
CDR3 length: 15
clone size: .
V gene: TRBV2
CDR3 protein: CASTKLGGGNTEAFF

J gene: TRBJ1-1
CDR3 length: 12
clone size: .
V gene: TRBV27
CDR3 protein: CASRTLNTEAFF

J gene: TRBJ2-2
CDR3 length: 20
clone size: .
V gene: TRBV5-1
CDR3 protein: CASSLEGSLLRGRITGELFF

J gene: TRBJ2-7
CDR3 length: 15
clone size: few
V gene: TRBV6-5
CDR3 protein: CASSPTGSGSYEQYF

J gene: TRBJ1-1
CDR3 length: 17
clone size: .
V gene: TRBV30
CDR3 protein: CAWSFGRTGGWSTEAFF

J gene: TRBJ1-1
CDR3 length: 12
clone size: .
V gene: TRBV30
CDR3 protein: CAWDRVNTEAFF

J gene: TRBJ2-7
CDR3 length: 13
clone size: .
V gene: TRBV19
CDR3 protein: CASSIPGAYEQYF

J gene: TRBJ1-6
CDR3 length: 15
clone size: .
V gene: TRBV28
CDR3 protein: CASSLPAGANSPLHF

J gene: TRBJ2-1
CDR3 length: 15
clone size: .
V gene: TRBV11-2
CDR3 protein: CASSLEGGRSGEQFF

J gene: TRBJ2-7
CDR3 length: 14
clone size: .
V gene: TRBV25-1
CDR3 protein: CASSERGQTYEQYF

J gene: TRBJ2-6
CDR3 length: 15
clone size: .
V gene: TRBV11-2
CDR3 protein: CASSQQGTGANVLTF

J gene: TRBJ2-1
CDR3 length: 11
clone size: .
V gene: TRBV7-2
CDR3 protein: CASSLEGGKFF

J gene: TRBJ2-3
CDR3 length: 16
clone size: .
V gene: TRBV5-1
CDR3 protein: CASSTHPGQGTDTQYF

J gene: TRBJ1-1
CDR3 length: 15
clone size: .
V gene: TRBV9
CDR3 protein: CASSVALTANTEAFF

J gene: TRBJ2-2
CDR3 length: 13
clone size: .
V gene: TRBV7-9
CDR3 protein: CASSQAAAGELFF

J gene: TRBJ2-7
CDR3 length: 12
clone size: .
V gene: TRBV19
CDR3 protein: CASSGLKSGQYF

J gene: TRBJ2-1
CDR3 length: 16
clone size: once
V gene: TRBV9
CDR3 protein: CASSVGSSGRHNEQFF

J gene: TRBJ2-7
CDR3 length: 16
clone size: .
V gene: TRBV4-1
CDR3 protein: CASSQGPGRGRYEQYF